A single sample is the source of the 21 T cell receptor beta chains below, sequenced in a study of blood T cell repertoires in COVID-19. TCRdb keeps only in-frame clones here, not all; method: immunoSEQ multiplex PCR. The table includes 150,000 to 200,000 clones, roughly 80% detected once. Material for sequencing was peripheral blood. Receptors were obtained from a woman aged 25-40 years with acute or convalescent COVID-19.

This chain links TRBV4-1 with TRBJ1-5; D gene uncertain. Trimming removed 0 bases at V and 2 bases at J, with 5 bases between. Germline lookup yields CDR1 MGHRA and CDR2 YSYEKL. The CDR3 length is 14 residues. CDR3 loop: CASSQDGGNQPQHF. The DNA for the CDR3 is TGCGCCAGCAGCCAAGACGGAGGCAATCAGCCCCAGCATTTT.

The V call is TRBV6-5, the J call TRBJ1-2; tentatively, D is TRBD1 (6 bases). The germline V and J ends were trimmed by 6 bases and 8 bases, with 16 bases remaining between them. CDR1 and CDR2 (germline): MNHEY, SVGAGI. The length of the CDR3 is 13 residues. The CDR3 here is CASSPRGGTGYTF. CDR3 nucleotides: TGTGCCAGCAGCCCAAGGGGGGGGACCGGCTACACCTTC.

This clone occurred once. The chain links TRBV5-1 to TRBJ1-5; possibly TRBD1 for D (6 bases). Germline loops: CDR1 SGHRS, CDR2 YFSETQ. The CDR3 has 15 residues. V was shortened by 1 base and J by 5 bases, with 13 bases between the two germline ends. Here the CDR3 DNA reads TGCGCCAGCAGCTTGACAGGGAGGGGGGATCAGCCCCAGCATTTT. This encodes CASSLTGRGDQPQHF.

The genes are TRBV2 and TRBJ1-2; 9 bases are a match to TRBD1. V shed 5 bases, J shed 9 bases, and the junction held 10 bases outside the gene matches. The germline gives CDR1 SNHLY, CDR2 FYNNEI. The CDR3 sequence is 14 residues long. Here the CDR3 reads CASSPQDRGSSYTF. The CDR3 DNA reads TGTGCCAGCAGTCCACAAGACAGGGGGTCTAGCTACACCTTC.

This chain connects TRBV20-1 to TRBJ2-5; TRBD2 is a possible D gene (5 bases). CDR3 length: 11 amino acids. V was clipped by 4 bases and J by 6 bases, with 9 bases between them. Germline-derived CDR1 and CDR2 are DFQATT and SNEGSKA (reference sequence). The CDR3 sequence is CSATGLKTQYF. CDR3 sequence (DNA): TGCAGTGCTACTGGACTGAAGACCCAGTACTTC.

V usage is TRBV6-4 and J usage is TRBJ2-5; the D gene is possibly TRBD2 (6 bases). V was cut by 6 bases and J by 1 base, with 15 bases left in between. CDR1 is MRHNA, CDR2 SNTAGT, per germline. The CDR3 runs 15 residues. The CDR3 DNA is TGTGCCAGCAGCCCAAGGGGAGGCCCCCAAGAGACCCAGTACTTC. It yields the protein CASSPRGGPQETQYF.

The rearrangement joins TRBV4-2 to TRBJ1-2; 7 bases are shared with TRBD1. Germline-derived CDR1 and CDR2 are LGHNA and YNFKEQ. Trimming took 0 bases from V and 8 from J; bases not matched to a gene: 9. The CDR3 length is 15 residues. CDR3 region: CASSQDTRQGYGYTF. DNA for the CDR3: TGTGCCAGCAGCCAAGATACGCGACAGGGCTACGGCTACACCTTC.

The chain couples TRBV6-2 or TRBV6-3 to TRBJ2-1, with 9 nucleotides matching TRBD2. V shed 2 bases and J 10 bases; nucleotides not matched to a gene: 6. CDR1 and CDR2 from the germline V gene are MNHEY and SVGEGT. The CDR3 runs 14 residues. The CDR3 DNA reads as TGTGCCAGCAGTTACGGCGGGAGGGCTTTCGAGCAGTTCTTC. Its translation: CASSYGGRAFEQFF.

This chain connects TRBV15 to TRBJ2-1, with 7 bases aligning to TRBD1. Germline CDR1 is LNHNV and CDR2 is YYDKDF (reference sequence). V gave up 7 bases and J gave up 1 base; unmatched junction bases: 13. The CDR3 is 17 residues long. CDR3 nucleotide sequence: TGTGCCACCAACGACCCGACAGGGACCATTTCCTACAATGAGCAGTTCTTC. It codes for CATNDPTGTISYNEQFF.

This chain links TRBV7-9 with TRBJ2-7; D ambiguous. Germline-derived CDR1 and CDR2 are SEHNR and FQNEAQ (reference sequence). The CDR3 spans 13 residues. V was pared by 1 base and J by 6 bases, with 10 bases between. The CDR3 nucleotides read TGTGCCAGCAGCTTAGGAGGCCGGGTCGAGCAGTACTTC. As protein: CASSLGGRVEQYF.

The DNA for the CDR3 is TGTGCCAGTAGTATAGTCTTGGGGGCCCAGGATGATACGCAGTATTTT. Translating gives CASSIVLGAQDDTQYF. V and J are TRBV19 and TRBJ2-3, with D tentatively TRBD1 (6 bases). The length of the CDR3 is 16 residues. Germline values: CDR1 LNHDA, CDR2 SQIVND (reference sequence). Trimming pared 1 base from V and 6 bases from J, leaving 17 bases between. The variable domain in full, completed from reference TRBV19 and TRBJ2-3, reads DGGITQSPKYLFRKEGQNVTLSCEQNLNHDAMYWYRQDPGQGLRLIYYSQIVNDFQKGDIAEGYSVSREKKESFPLTVTSAQKNPTAFYLCASSIVLGAQDDTQYFGPGTRLTVL.

The CDR3 sequence: CASSIDGTEGNQPQHF. In DNA, the CDR3 is TGTGCCAGTAGTATAGACGGGACAGAGGGCAATCAGCCCCAGCATTTT. V gene TRBV19 combines with J gene TRBJ1-5; 7 positions agree with TRBD1. The germline V gene has CDR1 LNHDA and CDR2 SQIVND (reference sequence). The J segment lost 2 bases and the V segment lost 0 bases, leaving 4 bases of the junction unmatched. This CDR3 comprises 16 residues.

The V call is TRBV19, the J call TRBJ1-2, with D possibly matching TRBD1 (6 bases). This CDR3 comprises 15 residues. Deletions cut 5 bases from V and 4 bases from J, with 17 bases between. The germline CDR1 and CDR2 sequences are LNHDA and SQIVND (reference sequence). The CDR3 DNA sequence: TGTGCCAGTAGTCCGTCACGGGGGGGCTCCTATGGCTACACCTTC. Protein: CASSPSRGGSYGYTF.

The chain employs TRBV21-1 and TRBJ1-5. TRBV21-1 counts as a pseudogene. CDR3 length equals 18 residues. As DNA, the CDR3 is TGTGCCAGCAGCAAATTCCTCTTTATTCGTCCGGGCAATCAGCCCCAGCATTTT. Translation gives CASSKFLFIRPGNQPQHF.

The CDR3 here is CASSRTGSYEQYF. The CDR3 nucleotides are TGTGCCAGTAGCCGGACAGGTTCCTACGAGCAGTACTTC. This chain connects TRBV19 to TRBJ2-7; 7 bases are shared with TRBD1. After removal of 6 bases from V and 1 base from J, the junction contained 3 bases not matched to a gene. CDR1 is LNHDA, CDR2 SQIVND, per germline (reference sequence). This CDR3 comprises 13 residues.

CDR3 nucleotide sequence: TGTGCCAGCAGCCTAGCGGGAGCACCAAGTAGAGAGACCCAGTACTTC. Residues: CASSLAGAPSRETQYF. The chain is built from TRBV14 and TRBJ2-5; 9 bases fit TRBD2. This CDR3 is 16 amino acids long. V lost 4 bases to trimming and J lost 4 bases; unmatched junction nucleotides: 10. The germline V gene has CDR1 SGHDN and CDR2 FVKESK.

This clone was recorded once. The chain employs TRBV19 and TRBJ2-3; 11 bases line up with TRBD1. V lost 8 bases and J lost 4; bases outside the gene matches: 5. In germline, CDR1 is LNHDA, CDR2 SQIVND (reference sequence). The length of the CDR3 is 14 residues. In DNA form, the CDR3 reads TGTGCCAGTTCGGACAGGGGGCAATCAGATACGCAGTATTTT. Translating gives CASSDRGQSDTQYF.

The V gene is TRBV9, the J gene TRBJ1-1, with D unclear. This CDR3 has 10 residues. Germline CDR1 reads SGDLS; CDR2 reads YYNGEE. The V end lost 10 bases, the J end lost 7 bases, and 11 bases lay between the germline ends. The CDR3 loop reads CAGESGEAFF. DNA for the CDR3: TGTGCCGGGGAGTCCGGTGAAGCTTTCTTT.

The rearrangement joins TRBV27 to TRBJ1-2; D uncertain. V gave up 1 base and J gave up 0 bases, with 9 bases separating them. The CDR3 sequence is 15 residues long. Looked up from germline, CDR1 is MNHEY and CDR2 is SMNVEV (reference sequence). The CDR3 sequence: CASSLLAEANYGYTF. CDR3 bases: TGTGCCAGCAGTTTATTAGCAGAAGCTAACTATGGCTACACCTTC.

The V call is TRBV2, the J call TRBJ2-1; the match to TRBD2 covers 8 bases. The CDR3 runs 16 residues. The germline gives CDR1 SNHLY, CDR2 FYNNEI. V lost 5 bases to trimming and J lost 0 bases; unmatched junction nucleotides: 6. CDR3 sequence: CASSIRGGSSYNEQFF. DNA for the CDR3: TGTGCCAGCAGTATTCGCGGGGGGAGCTCCTACAATGAGCAGTTCTTC.

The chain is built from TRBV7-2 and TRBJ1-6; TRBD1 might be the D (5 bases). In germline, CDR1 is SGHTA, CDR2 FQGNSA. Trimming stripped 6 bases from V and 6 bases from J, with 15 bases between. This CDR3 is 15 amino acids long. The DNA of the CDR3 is TGTGCCAGCAGATTCCAGGGACTCGTTAATTCACCCCTCCACTTT. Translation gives CASRFQGLVNSPLHF.